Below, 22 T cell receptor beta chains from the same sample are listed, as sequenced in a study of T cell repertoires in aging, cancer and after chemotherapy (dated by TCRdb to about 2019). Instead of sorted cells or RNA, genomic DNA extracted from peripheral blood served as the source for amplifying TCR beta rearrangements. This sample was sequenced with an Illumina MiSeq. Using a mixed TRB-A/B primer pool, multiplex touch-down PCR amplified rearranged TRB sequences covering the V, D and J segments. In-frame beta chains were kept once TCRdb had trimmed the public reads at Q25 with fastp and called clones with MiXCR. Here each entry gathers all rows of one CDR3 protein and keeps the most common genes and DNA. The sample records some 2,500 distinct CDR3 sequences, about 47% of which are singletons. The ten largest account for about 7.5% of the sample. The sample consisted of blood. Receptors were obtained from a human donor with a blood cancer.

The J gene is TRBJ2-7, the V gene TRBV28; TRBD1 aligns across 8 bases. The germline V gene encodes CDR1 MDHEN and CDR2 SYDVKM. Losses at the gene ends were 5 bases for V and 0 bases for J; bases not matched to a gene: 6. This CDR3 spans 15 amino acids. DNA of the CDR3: TGTGCCAGCAGTGGGGGACAGGCTATCTCCTACGAGCAGTACTTC. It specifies CASSGGQAISYEQYF.

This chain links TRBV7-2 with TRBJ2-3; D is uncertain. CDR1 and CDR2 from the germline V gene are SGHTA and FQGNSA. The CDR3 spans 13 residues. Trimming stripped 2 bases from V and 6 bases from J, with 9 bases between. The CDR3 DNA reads TGTGCCAGCAGCTTAAGGGAAGGGGATACGCAGTATTTT. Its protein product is CASSLREGDTQYF. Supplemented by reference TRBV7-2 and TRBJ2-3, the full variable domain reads GAGVSQSPSNKVTEKGKDVELRCDPISGHTALYWYRQSLGQGLEFLIYFQGNSAPDKSGLPSDRFSAERTGGSVSTLTIQRTQQEDSAVYLCASSLREGDTQYFGPGTRLTVL.

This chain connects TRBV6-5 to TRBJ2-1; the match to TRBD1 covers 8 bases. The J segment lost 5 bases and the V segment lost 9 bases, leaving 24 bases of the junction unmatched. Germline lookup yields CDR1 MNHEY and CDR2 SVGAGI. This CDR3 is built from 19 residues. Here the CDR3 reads CARSLIRISDRERHNEQFF. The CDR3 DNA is TGTGCCAGAAGTCTCATCCGAATTTCGGACAGGGAACGTCACAATGAGCAGTTCTTC.

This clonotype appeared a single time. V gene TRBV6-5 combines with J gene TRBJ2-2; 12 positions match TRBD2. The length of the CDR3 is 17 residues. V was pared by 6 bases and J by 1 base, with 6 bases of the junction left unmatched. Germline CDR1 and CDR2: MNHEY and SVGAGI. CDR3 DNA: TGTGCCAGCAGGGGAAGGACTAGCGGGGTGAACACCGGGGAGCTGTTTTTT. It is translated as CASRGRTSGVNTGELFF.

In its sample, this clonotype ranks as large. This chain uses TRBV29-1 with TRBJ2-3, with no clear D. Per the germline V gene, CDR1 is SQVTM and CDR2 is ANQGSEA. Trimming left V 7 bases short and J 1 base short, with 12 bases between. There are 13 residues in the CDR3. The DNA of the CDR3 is TGCAGCGGGCTGAAGGGCGGCACAGATACGCAGTATTTT. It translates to CSGLKGGTDTQYF.

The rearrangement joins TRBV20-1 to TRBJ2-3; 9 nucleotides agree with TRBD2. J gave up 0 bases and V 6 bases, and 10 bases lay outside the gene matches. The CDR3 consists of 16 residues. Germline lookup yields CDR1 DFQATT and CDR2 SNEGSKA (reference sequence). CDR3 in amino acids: CSAQRSGGPSTDTQYF. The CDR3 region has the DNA TGCAGTGCACAGAGGAGCGGGGGGCCTAGCACAGATACGCAGTATTTT.

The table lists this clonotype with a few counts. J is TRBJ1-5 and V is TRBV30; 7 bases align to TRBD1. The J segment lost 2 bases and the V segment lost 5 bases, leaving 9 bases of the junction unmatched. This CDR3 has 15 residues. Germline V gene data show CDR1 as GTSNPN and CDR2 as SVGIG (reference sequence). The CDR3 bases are TGTGCCTGGGGATTTCAGGGGGTGGGCAATCAGCCCCAGCATTTT. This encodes CAWGFQGVGNQPQHF.

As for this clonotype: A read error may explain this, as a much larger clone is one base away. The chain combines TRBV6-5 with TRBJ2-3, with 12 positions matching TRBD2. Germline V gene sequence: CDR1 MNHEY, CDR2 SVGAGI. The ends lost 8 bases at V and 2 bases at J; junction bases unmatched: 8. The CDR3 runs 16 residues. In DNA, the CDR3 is TGTGCCAGCGGCGGACTAGCGGGGATCTACACAGATACGCAGTATTTT. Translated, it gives CASGGLAGIYTDTQYF.

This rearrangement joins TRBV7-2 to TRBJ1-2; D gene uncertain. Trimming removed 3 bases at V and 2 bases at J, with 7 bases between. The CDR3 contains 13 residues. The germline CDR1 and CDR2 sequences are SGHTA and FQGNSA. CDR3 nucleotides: TGTGCCAGCAGCTTTGGGTCCAACTATGGCTACACCTTC. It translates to CASSFGSNYGYTF.

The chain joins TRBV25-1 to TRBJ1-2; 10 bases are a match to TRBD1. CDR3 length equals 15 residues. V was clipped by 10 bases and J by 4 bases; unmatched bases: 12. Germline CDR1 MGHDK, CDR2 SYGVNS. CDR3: CATVHPTGGIYGYTF. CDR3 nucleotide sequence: TGTGCCACCGTCCATCCGACAGGGGGCATCTATGGCTACACCTTC.

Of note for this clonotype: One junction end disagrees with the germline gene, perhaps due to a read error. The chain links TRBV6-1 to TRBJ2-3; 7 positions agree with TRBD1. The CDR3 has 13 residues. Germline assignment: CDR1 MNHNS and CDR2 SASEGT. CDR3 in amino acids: CASSWDSTDKQYF. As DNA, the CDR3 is TGTGCCAGCAGCTGGGACAGCACAGATAAGCAGTATTTT.

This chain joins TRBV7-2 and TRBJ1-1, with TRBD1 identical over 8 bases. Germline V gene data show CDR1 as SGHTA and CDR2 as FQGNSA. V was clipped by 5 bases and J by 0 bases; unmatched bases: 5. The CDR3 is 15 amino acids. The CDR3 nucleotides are TGTGCCAGCAGCGGGAGGACAGGGCTGAACACTGAAGCTTTCTTT. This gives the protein CASSGRTGLNTEAFF.

The CDR3 here is CASSDSSGGADTQYF. CDR3 DNA sequence: TGTGCCAGCAGTGACTCTAGCGGGGGGGCAGATACGCAGTATTTT. The chain couples TRBV6-4 to TRBJ2-3; 11 nucleotides line up with TRBD2. From germline, CDR1 is MRHNA and CDR2 SNTAGT. CDR3 length: 15 amino acids. V shed 0 bases and J 4 bases; nucleotides not matched to a gene: 0.

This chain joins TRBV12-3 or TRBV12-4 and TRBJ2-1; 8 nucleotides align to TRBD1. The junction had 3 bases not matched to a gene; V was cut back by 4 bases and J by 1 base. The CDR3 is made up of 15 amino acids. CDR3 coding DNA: TGTGCCAGCAGTTACGGACAGGGTTCCTACAATGAGCAGTTCTTC. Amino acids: CASSYGQGSYNEQFF.

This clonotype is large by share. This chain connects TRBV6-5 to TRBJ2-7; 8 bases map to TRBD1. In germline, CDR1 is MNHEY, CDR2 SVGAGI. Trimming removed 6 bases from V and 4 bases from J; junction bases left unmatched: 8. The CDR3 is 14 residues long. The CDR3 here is CASSQGTGQYEQYF. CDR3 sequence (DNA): TGTGCCAGCAGCCAAGGGACAGGACAATACGAGCAGTACTTC.

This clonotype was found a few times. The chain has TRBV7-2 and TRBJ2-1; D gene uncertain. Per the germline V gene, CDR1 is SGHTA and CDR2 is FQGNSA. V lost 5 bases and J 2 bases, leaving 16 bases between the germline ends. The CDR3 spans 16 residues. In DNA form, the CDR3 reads TGTGCCAGCAGCCCCCGGATAGGCCGCGCCTACAATGAGCAGTTCTTC. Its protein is CASSPRIGRAYNEQFF.

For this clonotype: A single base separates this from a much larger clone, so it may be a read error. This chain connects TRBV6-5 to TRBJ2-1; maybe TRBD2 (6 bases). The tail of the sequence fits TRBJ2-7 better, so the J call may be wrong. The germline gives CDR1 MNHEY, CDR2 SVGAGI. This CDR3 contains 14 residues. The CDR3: CASRHGPRGSRQYF. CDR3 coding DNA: TGTGCCAGCAGACATGGGCCCCGGGGGTCCCGGCAGTACTTC.

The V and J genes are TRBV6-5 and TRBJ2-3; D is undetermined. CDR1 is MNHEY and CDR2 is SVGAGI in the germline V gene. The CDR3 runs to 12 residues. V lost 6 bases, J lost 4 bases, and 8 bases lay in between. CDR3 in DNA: TGTGCCAGCAGGCCAACTGCAGATACGCAGTATTTT. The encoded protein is CASRPTADTQYF.

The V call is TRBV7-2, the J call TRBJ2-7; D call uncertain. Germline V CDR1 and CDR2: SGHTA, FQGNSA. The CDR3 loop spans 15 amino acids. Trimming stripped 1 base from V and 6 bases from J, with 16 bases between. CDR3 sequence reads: CASSLDFTVSREQYF. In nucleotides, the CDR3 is TGTGCCAGCAGCTTAGATTTTACAGTCTCACGCGAGCAGTACTTC.

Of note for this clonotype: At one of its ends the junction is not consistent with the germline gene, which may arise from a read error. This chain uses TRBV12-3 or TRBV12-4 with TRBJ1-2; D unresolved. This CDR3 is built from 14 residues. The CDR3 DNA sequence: TGTGCCATCAGTTTGGGTACGTCTGCCTATGGCTACACCTTC. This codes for CAISLGTSAYGYTF.

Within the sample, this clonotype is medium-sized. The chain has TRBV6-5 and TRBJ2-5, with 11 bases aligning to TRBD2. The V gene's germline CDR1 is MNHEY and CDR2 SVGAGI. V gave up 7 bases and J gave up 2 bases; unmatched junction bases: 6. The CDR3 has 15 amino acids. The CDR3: CASTELAGGQETQYF. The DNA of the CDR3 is TGTGCCAGCACCGAGCTAGCGGGAGGTCAAGAGACCCAGTACTTC.

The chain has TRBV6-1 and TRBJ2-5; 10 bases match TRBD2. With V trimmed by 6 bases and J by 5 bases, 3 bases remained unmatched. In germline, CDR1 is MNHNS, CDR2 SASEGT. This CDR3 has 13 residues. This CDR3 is CASRAGGQETQYF. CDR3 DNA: TGTGCCAGCAGAGCGGGGGGGCAGGAGACCCAGTACTTC.